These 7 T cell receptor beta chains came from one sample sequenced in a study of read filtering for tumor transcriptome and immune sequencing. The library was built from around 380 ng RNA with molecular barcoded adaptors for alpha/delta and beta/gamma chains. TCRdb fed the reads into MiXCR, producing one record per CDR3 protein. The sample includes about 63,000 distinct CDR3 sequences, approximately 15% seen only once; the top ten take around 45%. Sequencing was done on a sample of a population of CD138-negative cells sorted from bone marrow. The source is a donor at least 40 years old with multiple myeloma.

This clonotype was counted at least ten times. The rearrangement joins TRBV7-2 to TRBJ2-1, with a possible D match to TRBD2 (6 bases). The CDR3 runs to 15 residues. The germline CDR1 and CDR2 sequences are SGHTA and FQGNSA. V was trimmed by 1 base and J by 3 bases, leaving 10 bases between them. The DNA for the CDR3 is TGTGCCAGCAGCTTAGGAAGCGGGTACTACAATGAGCAGTTCTTC. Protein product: CASSLGSGYYNEQFF.

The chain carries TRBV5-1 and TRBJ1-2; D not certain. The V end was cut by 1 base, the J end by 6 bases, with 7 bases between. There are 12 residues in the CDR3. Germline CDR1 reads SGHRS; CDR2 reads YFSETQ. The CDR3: CASSLKKDGYTF. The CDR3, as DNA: TGCGCCAGCAGCTTGAAAAAGGATGGCTACACCTTC.

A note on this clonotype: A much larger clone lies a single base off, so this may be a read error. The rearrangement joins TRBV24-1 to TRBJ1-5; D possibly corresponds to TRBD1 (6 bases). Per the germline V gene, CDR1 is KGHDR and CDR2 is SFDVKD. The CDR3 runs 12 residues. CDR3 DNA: TGTGTCACCAGTGATTTGAAGGGGGCCCAGCATTTT. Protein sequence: CVTSDLKGAQHF.

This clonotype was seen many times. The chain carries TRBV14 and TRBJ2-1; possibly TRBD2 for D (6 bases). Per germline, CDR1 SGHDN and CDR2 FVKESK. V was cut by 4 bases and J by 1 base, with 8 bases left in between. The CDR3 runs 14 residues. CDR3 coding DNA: TGTGCCAGCAGCCTAGCGGCTTCCTACAATGAGCAGTTCTTC. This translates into CASSLAASYNEQFF.

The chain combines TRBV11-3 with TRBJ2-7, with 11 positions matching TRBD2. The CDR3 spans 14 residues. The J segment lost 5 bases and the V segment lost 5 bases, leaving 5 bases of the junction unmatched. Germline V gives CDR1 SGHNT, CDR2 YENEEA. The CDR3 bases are TGTGCCAGCAGCCCCACTAGCGGGAGCGACGAGCAGTACTTC. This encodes CASSPTSGSDEQYF.

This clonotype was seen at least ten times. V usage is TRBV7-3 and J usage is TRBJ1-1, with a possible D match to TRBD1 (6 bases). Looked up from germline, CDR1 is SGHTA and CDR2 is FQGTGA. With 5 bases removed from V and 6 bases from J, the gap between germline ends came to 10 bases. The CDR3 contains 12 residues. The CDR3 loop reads CASSLPGAEAFF. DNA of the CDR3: TGTGCCAGCAGCCTCCCAGGGGCTGAAGCTTTCTTT.

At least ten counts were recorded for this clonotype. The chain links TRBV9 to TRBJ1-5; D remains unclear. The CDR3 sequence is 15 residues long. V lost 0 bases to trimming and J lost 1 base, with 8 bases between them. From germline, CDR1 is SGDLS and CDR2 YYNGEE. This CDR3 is CASSVGGSSNQPQHF. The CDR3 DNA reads TGTGCCAGCAGCGTAGGTGGCAGCAGCAATCAGCCCCAGCATTTT.